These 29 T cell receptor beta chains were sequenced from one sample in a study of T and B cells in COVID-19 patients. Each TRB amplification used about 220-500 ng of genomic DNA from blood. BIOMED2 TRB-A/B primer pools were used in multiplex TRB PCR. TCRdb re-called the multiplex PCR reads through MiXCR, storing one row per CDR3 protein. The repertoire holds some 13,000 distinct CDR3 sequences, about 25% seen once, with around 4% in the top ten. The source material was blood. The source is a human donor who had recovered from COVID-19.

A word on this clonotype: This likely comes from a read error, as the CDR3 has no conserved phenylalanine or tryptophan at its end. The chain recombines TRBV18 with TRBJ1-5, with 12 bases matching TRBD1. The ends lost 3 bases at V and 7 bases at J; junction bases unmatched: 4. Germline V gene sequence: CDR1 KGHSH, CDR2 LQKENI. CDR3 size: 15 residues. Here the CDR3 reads CASSPGQGANQPQHY. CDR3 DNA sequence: TGTGCCAGCTCACCGGGACAGGGGGCGAACCAGCCCCAGCATTAT.

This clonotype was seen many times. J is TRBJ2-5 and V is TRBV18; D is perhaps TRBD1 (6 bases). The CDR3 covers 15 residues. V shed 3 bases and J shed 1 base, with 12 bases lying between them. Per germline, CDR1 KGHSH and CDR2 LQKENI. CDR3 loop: CASSPRDTAQETQYF. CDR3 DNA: TGTGCCAGCTCACCGAGGGACACCGCCCAAGAGACCCAGTACTTC.

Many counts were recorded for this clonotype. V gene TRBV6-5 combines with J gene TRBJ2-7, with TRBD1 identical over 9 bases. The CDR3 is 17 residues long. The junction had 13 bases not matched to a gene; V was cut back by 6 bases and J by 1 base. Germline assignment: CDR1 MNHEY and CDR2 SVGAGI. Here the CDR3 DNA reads TGTGCCAGCAGACCTCCCCTTGGGACAGGGAGGTCCTACGAGCAGTACTTC. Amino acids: CASRPPLGTGRSYEQYF.

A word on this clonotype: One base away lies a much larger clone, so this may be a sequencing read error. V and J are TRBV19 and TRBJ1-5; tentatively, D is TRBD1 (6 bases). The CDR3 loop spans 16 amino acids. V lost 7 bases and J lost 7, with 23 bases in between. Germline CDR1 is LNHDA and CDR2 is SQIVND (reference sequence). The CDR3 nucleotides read TGTGCCAGTACCACCTTCGGCAGCGGGGGCTTGCAGCCCCAGCATTTT. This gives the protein CASTTFGSGGLQPQHF.

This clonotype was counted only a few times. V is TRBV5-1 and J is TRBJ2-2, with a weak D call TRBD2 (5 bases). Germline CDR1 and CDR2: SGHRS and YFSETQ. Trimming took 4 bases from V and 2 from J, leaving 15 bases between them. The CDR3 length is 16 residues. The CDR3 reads CASSPGSLSNTGELFF. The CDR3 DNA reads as TGCGCCAGCAGCCCGGGATCACTTTCCAACACCGGGGAGCTGTTTTTT.

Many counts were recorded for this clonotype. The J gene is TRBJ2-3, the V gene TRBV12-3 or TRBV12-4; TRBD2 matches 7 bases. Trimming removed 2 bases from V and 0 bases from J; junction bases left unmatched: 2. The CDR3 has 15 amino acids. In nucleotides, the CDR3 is TGTGCCAGCAGTTTATTGGGGGGGAGCACAGATACGCAGTATTTT. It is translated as CASSLLGGSTDTQYF.

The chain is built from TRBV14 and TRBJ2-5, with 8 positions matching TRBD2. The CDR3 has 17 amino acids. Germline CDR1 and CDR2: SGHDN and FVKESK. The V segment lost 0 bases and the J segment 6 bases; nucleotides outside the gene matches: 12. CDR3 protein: CASSQEGLAGSRQTQYF. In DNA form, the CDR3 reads TGTGCCAGCAGCCAAGAAGGTTTAGCGGGATCGAGGCAGACCCAGTACTTC.

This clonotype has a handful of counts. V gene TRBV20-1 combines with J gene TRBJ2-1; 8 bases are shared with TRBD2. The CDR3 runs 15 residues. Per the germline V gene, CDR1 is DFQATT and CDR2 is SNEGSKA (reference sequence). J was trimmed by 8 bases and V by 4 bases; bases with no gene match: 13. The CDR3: CSATGGVAGFHEQFF. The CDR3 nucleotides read TGCAGTGCTACTGGGGGGGTAGCGGGGTTCCATGAGCAGTTCTTC.

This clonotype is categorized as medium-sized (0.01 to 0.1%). The CDR3, as DNA: TGTGCCAGCAGCCTCGGACAGGTCGGGGAGCTGTTTTTT. Its translation is CASSLGQVGELFF. The chain uses TRBV7-6 and TRBJ2-2, with 7 nucleotides matching TRBD1. CDR3 length: 13 residues. Losses at the gene ends were 5 bases for V and 7 bases for J; bases not matched to a gene: 4. Germline V lookup: CDR1 SGHVS, CDR2 FNYEAQ.

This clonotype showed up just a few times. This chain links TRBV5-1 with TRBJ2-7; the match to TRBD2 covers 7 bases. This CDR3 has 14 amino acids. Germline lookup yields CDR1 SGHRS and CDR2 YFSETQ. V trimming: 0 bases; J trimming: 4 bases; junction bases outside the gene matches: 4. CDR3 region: CASSLGGGGYEQYF. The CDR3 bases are TGCGCCAGCAGCTTGGGCGGGGGAGGATACGAGCAGTACTTC.

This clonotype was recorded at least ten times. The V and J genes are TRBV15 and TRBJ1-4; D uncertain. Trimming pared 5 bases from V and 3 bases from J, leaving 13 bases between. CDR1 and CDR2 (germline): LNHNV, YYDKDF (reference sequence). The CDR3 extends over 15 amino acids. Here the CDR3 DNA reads TGTGCCACCAGCGCGGACCCTACACCTAATGAAAAACTGTTTTTT. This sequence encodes CATSADPTPNEKLFF.

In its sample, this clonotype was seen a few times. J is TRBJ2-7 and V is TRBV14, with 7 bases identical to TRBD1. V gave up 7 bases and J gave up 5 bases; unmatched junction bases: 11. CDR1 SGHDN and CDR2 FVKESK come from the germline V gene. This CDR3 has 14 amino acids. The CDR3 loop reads CASKRGPLSDEQYF. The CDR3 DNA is TGTGCCAGCAAAAGGGGGCCCCTTTCCGACGAGCAGTACTTC.

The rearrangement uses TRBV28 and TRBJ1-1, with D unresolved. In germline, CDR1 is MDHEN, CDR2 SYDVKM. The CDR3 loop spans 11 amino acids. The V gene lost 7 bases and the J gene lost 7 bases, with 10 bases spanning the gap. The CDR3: CASTLGFEAFF. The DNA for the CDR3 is TGTGCCAGCACCCTGGGCTTTGAAGCTTTCTTT.

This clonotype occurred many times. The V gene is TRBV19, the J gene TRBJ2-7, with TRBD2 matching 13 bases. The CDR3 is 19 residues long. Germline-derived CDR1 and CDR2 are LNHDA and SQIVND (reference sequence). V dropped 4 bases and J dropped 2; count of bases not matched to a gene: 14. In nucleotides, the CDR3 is TGTGCCAGTAGTAGAGGACTAGCGGGGGCTTACCTAAATACCTACGAGCAGTACTTC. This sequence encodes CASSRGLAGAYLNTYEQYF.

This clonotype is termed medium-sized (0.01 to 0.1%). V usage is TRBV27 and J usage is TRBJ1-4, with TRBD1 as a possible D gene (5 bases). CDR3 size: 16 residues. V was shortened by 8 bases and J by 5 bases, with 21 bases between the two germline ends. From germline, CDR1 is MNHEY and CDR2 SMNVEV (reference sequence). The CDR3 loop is CASCRGAPDGNEKLFF. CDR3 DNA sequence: TGTGCCAGCTGCAGAGGGGCCCCGGACGGGAATGAAAAACTGTTTTTT.

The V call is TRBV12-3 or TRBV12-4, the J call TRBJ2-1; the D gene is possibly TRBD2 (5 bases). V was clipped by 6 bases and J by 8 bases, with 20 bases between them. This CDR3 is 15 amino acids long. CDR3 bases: TGTGCCAGCAGAATTCATCTAGGAGGCCGGGATGAGCAGTTCTTC. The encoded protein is CASRIHLGGRDEQFF.

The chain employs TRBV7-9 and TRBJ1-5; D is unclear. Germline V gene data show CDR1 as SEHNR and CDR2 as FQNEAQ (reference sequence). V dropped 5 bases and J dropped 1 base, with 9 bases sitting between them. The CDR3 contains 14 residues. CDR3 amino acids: CASSPDRSNQPQHF. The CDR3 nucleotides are TGTGCCAGCAGCCCAGACCGGAGCAATCAGCCCCAGCATTTT.

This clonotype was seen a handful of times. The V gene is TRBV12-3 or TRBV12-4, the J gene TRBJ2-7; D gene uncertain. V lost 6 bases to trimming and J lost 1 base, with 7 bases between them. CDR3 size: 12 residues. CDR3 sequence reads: CASRSGSYEQYF. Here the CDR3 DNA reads TGTGCCAGCAGGTCGGGTTCCTACGAGCAGTACTTC.

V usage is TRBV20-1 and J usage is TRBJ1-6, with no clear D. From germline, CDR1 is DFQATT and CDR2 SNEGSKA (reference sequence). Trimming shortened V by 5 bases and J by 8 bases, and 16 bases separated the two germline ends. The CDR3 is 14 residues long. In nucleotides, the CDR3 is TGCAGTGCTCGACAACCGGGCCGAGATTCACCCCTCCACTTT. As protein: CSARQPGRDSPLHF.

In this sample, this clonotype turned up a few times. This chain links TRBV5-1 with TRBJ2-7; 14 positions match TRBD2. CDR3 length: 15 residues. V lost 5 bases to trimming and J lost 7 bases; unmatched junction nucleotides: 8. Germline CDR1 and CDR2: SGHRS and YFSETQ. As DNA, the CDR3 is TGCGCCAGCAGGCGGGGACTAGCGGGAGAGGGAGAGCAGTACTTC. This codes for CASRRGLAGEGEQYF.

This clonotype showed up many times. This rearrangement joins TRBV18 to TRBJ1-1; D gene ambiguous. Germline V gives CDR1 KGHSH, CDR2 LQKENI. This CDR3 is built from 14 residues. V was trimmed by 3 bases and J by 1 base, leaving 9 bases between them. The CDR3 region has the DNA TGTGCCAGCTCACCCCGGACGGAGAACACTGAAGCTTTCTTT. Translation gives CASSPRTENTEAFF.

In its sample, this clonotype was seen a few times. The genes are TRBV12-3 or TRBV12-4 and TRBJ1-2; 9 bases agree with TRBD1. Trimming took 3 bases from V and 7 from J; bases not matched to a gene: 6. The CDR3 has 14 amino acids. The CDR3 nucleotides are TGTGCCAGCAGTTTTGCGGGACAGGGTGGTGGCTACACCTTC. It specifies CASSFAGQGGGYTF.

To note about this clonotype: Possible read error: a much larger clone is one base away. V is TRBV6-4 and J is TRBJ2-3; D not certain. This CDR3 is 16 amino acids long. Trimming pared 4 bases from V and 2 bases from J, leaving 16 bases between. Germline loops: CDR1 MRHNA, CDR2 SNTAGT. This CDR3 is CASSGDRAQITDTQYF. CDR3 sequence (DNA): TGTGCCAGCAGTGGCGATAGAGCACAGATCACAGATACGCAGTATTTT.

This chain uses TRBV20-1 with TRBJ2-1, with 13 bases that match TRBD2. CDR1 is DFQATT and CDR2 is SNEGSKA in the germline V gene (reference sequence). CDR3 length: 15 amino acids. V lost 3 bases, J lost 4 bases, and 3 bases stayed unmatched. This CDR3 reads CSARTSGGTYNEQFF. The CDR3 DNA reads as TGCAGTGCTAGGACTAGCGGGGGGACTTACAATGAGCAGTTCTTC.

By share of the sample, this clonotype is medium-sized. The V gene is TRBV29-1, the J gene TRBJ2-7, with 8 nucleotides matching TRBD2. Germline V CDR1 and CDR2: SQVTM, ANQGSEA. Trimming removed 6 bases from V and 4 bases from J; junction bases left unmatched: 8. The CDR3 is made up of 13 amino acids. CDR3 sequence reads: CSVPAGAGYEQYF. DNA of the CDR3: TGCAGCGTGCCAGCGGGAGCGGGGTACGAGCAGTACTTC.

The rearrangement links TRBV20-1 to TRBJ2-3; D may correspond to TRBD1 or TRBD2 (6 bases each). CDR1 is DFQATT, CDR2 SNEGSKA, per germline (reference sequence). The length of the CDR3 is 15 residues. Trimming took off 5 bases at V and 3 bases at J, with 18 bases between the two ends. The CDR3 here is CSAPLRGAGTDTQYF. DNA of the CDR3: TGCAGTGCTCCCCTGAGGGGGGCTGGTACAGATACGCAGTATTTT.

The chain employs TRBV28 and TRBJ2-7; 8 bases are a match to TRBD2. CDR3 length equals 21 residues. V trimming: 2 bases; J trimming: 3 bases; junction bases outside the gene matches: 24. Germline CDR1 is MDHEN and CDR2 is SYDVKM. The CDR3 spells CASSLRVGWDSGESSRYEQYF. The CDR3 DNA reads TGTGCCAGCAGTTTACGGGTTGGTTGGGATAGCGGGGAAAGTAGCCGCTACGAGCAGTACTTC.

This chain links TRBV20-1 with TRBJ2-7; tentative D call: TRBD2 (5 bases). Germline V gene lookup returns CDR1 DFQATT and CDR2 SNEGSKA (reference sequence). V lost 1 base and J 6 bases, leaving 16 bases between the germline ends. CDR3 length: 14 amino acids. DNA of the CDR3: TGCAGTGCTAGAGGGGGAATAGCGTCTGGCGAGCAGTACTTC. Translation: CSARGGIASGEQYF.

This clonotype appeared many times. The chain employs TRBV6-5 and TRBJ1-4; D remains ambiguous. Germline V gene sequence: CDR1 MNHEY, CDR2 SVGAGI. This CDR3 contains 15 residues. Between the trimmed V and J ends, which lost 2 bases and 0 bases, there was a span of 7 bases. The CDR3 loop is CASSYEGSTNEKLFF. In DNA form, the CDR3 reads TGTGCCAGCAGTTACGAAGGGTCAACTAATGAAAAACTGTTTTTT.